This T cell receptor (beta chain) was sequenced in a study of blood T cells in healthy people across ages. Germline values: CDR1 SGHRS, CDR2 YFSETQ. CDR3 length: 15 residues. A J-beta primer mix and a sample-barcoded 5' primer were used in a second PCR of about 7 to 12 cycles. TCRdb called the 5' RACE reads again in MiXCR, with one record for every CDR3 protein. Among 920,000 or so distinct CDR3 sequences, less than 50% were seen once, and the ten largest hold 15% to 20%. Sequenced: blood. This receptor was taken from a woman aged 55-69 years in good health. This rearrangement joins TRBV5-1 to TRBJ2-4, with 7 bases aligning to TRBD1. The DNA end lines up better with TRBJ2-7; the J call may be wrong. CDR3 sequence reads: CASSRDSHRDYEQYF. In DNA form, the CDR3 reads TGCGCCAGCAGCCGGGACAGCCATAGGGATTACGAGCAGTACTTC.